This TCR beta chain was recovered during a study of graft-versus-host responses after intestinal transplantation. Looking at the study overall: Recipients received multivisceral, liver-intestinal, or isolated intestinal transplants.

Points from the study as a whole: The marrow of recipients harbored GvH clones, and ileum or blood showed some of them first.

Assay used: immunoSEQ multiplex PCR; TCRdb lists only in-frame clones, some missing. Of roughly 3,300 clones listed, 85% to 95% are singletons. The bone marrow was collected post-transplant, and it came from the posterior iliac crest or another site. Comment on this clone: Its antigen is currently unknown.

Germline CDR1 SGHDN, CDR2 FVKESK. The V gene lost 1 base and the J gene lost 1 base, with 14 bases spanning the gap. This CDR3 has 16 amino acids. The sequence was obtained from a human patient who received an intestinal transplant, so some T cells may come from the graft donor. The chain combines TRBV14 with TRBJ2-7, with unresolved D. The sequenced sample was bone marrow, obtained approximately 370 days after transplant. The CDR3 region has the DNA TGTGCCAGCAGCCAAGCCCCCTTTGGTCCTTCCTACGAGCAGTACTTC. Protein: CASSQAPFGPSYEQYF.